The 10 T cell receptor beta chains in this list originate from one sample, sequenced in a study of T-cell reconstitution after alpha-beta-depleted transplantation in children. Unique molecular identifiers were incorporated into the prepared TCRbeta library. MiXCR, applied by TCRdb to the PCR reads, yields one record per CDR3 protein. The table shows approximately 400,000 distinct CDR3 sequences, with 9.5% to 13% occurring only once. Specimen: PBMCs from the stem cell graft donor, collected from the stem cell graft. The source of these receptors is a human donor who donated a stem cell graft to a child with acute myeloid leukemia.

The CDR3 DNA sequence: TGCGCCAGCAGCCAAGGGAGGGTATCCTACAATGAGCAGTTCTTC. Its translation is CASSQGRVSYNEQFF. V usage is TRBV4-3 and J usage is TRBJ2-1; possible D gene TRBD2, 6 bases. V was clipped by 1 base and J by 1 base, with 8 bases between them. The CDR3 runs to 15 residues. Germline assignment: CDR1 LGHNA and CDR2 YSLEER.

This clonotype has only a few counts. V is TRBV16 and J is TRBJ1-5; the D gene is possibly TRBD1 (6 bases). The CDR3 has 14 residues. V lost 0 bases and J lost 6, with 9 bases in between. Germline CDR1 reads KGHSY; CDR2 reads FQNENV. This CDR3 is CASSQSTGTQPQHF. For the CDR3, the DNA is TGTGCCAGCAGCCAATCAACAGGGACTCAGCCCCAGCATTTT. Full variable domain (remainder filled in from reference TRBV16 and TRBJ1-5): GEEVAQTPKHLVRGEGQKAKLYCAPIKGHSYVFWYQQVLKNEFKFLISFQNENVFDETGMPKERFSAKCLPNSPCSLEIQATKLEDSAVYFCASSQSTGTQPQHFGDGTRLSIL.

A few counts support this clonotype. This chain connects TRBV20-1 to TRBJ2-1; 7 bases align to TRBD2. Trimming took 4 bases from V and 8 from J; bases not matched to a gene: 8. Germline V gene data show CDR1 as DFQATT and CDR2 as SNEGSKA (reference sequence). CDR3 length: 13 residues. This CDR3 is CSANGGRSDEQFF. Written as DNA, the CDR3 is TGCAGTGCTAACGGGGGGAGATCGGATGAGCAGTTCTTC.

There are many counts of this clonotype. J is TRBJ2-3 and V is TRBV20-1, with 8 bases fitting TRBD1. Germline V gene lookup returns CDR1 DFQATT and CDR2 SNEGSKA (reference sequence). This CDR3 region has 12 residues. Trimming took 6 bases from V and 13 from J; bases not matched to a gene: 12. The CDR3 sequence: CSAEPGQEGEYF. Written as DNA, the CDR3 is TGCAGTGCCGAACCGGGACAGGAAGGGGAGTATTTT.

This clonotype was seen a few times. No conserved phenylalanine or tryptophan ends this CDR3, so it is likely a read error. The limits of the CDR3 on the DNA are not certain, so only TCRdb's listed CDR3 is given. The chain uses TRBV7-3 and TRBJ2-7; TRBD1 reflects the table's D call only, with no check against the DNA. From germline, CDR1 is SGHTA and CDR2 FQGTGA. The CDR3 numbers 11 amino acids, ends counted. The CDR3 is CASSIRTGVHD.

The V call is TRBV6-2 or TRBV6-3, the J call TRBJ1-5, with D maybe TRBD1 (6 bases). Trimming pared 5 bases from V and 5 bases from J, leaving 13 bases between. CDR1 MNHEY and CDR2 SVGEGT come from the germline V gene. This CDR3 is 14 amino acids long. The CDR3 sequence: CASSAQGPHQPQHF. For the CDR3, the DNA is TGTGCCAGCAGTGCACAGGGTCCCCATCAGCCCCAGCATTTT.

The chain uses TRBV27 and TRBJ2-6, with 9 bases that match TRBD2. CDR1 is MNHEY and CDR2 is SMNVEV in the germline V gene (reference sequence). The ends lost 5 bases at V and 0 bases at J; junction bases unmatched: 5. The CDR3 runs to 17 residues. The CDR3 loop is CASSLLAGSSGANVLTF. In DNA, the CDR3 is TGTGCCAGCAGTCTACTAGCGGGTAGCTCTGGGGCCAACGTCCTGACTTTC.

This clonotype has ten or more counts. The genes are TRBV10-3 and TRBJ1-2; 8 bases align to TRBD1. From germline, CDR1 is ENHRY and CDR2 SYGVKD. The junction had 6 bases not matched to a gene; V was cut back by 10 bases and J by 8 bases. The CDR3 length is 11 residues. The CDR3 region has the DNA TGTGCCACCTTGACAGGGGACGGCTACACCTTC. It yields the protein CATLTGDGYTF.

This clonotype has only a few counts. V is TRBV9 and J is TRBJ2-2; D gene ambiguous. The germline gives CDR1 SGDLS, CDR2 YYNGEE. The CDR3 runs to 16 residues. V gave up 0 bases and J gave up 3 bases, with 12 bases separating them. The CDR3 here is CASSVVFETYTGELFF. In DNA form, the CDR3 reads TGTGCCAGCAGCGTAGTCTTCGAGACTTACACCGGGGAGCTGTTTTTT.

The genes are TRBV20-1 and TRBJ2-5; no reliable D call. The V end was cut by 3 bases, the J end by 5 bases, with 10 bases between. Germline values: CDR1 DFQATT, CDR2 SNEGSKA (reference sequence). The length of the CDR3 is 12 residues. This CDR3 reads CSARAGWETQYF. Here the CDR3 DNA reads TGCAGTGCTAGGGCCGGGTGGGAGACCCAGTACTTC.